The 13 T cell receptor beta chains below were found in one sample sequenced in a study of post-analysis software for immune sequencing data. General study results and limits: In patients, TRBV5-6, TRBV5-1 and TRBV20-1 belonged to roughly 5 TRBV segments found more frequently than in controls.

Antigen specificity for these receptors is unknown. Unique-molecular-identifier-tagged TCR beta cDNA libraries were used. TCRdb re-called the PCR reads with MiXCR, one entry per CDR3 protein. The profile covers 400,000 to 500,000 distinct CDR3 sequences, with 39% appearing a single time and approximately 7.7% taken by the ten largest. The source material was blood. The receptor set was obtained from a girl aged 2-15 years with multiple sclerosis.

This clonotype was seen only a few times. The V gene is TRBV24-1, the J gene TRBJ2-1, with a tentative D call TRBD1 (6 bases). Trimming cost V 4 bases and J 4 bases, with 13 bases left between them. The CDR3 loop spans 15 amino acids. Germline-derived CDR1 and CDR2 are KGHDR and SFDVKD. The CDR3 bases are TGTGCCACCAGTGACGGACAGTCTAGGTACAATGAGCAGTTCTTC. Residues: CATSDGQSRYNEQFF.

This clonotype showed up just a few times. The rearrangement joins TRBV10-3 to TRBJ2-3; D is possibly TRBD2 (6 bases). CDR3 size: 15 residues. Trimming shortened V by 6 bases and J by 0 bases, and 13 bases separated the two germline ends. Per germline, CDR1 ENHRY and CDR2 SYGVKD. The CDR3 coding sequence is TGTGCCATCAGCAACCGGGACTCTAGCACAGATACGCAGTATTTT. Encoded protein: CAISNRDSSTDTQYF.

The V gene is TRBV28, the J gene TRBJ2-4; tentatively, D is TRBD2 (6 bases). The DNA end is a closer match to TRBJ2-7, so the J assignment may be wrong. The CDR3 loop spans 15 amino acids. CDR1 and CDR2 (germline): MDHEN, SYDVKM. The CDR3 nucleotides read TGTGCCAGCAGTTTTCTTGGAGGGGACCGATACGAGCAGTACTTC. Its translation is CASSFLGGDRYEQYF.

The sample holds a few counts of this clonotype. The chain carries TRBV18 and TRBJ2-3, with no clear D. Per the germline V gene, CDR1 is KGHSH and CDR2 is LQKENI. The CDR3 spans 14 residues. V was cut by 3 bases and J by 2 bases, with 9 bases left in between. CDR3 sequence reads: CASSPDLVTDTQYF. DNA for the CDR3: TGTGCCAGCTCACCCGATCTAGTCACAGATACGCAGTATTTT.

This clonotype showed up just a few times. This chain uses TRBV3-1 with TRBJ2-7, with a tentative D call TRBD1 (5 bases). This CDR3 has 17 amino acids. CDR1 LGHDT and CDR2 YNNKEL come from the germline V gene (reference sequence). V lost 3 bases, J lost 2 bases, and 20 bases lay in between. The CDR3 protein is CASSHVQDLLPPYEQYF. The DNA of the CDR3 is TGTGCCAGCAGCCACGTACAGGATTTATTGCCCCCCTACGAGCAGTACTTC.

The CDR3 region has the DNA TGCAGTGCTAGAGTGAGCTGGGCTGAAGCTTTCTTT. It specifies CSARVSWAEAFF. This chain connects TRBV20-1 to TRBJ1-1, with no clear D. The CDR3 runs 12 residues. With 1 base removed from V and 6 bases from J, the gap between germline ends came to 9 bases. Germline CDR1 DFQATT, CDR2 SNEGSKA (reference sequence).

This chain links TRBV12-3 or TRBV12-4 with TRBJ2-5, with D tentatively TRBD2 (6 bases). V was trimmed by 5 bases and J by 3 bases, leaving 19 bases between them. The length of the CDR3 is 16 residues. The CDR3 loop reads CASSPTPGLEEETQYF. The CDR3 region has the DNA TGTGCCAGCAGTCCAACGCCGGGACTTGAAGAAGAGACCCAGTACTTC.

The chain has TRBV6-1 and TRBJ2-2, with 7 nucleotides matching TRBD1. From germline, CDR1 is MNHNS and CDR2 SASEGT. With V trimmed by 5 bases and J by 0 bases, 12 bases remained unmatched. CDR3 length equals 18 residues. In DNA, the CDR3 is TGTGCCAGCAGTAGACAACCGGGACAGATTACGAACACCGGGGAGCTGTTTTTT. Residues: CASSRQPGQITNTGELFF.

The rearrangement links TRBV5-1 to TRBJ1-2; D is uncertain. This CDR3 is built from 14 residues. The V end was cut by 3 bases, the J end by 4 bases, with 13 bases between. Germline CDR1 is SGHRS and CDR2 is YFSETQ. In DNA, the CDR3 is TGCGCCAGCAGCTCGCCTCACAGTGCCTATGGCTACACCTTC. This encodes CASSSPHSAYGYTF.

This clonotype has a handful of counts. This sequence joins TRBV6-5 and TRBJ1-5, with TRBD1 matching 7 bases. Germline V gives CDR1 MNHEY, CDR2 SVGAGI. There are 15 residues in the CDR3. After removal of 2 bases from V and 4 bases from J, the junction contained 5 bases not matched to a gene. CDR3 sequence: CASSYRGLENQPQHF. DNA for the CDR3: TGTGCCAGCAGTTACAGGGGGCTTGAGAATCAGCCCCAGCATTTT.

This clonotype was seen only once. The chain carries TRBV30 and TRBJ2-5; 12 bases are a match to TRBD1. This CDR3 spans 17 amino acids. Trimming at V came to 0 bases and at J to 4 bases, leaving 9 bases not matched to a gene. Germline V gene data show CDR1 as GTSNPN and CDR2 as SVGIG (reference sequence). CDR3: CAWSVMDGTGGRETQYF. The CDR3 bases are TGTGCCTGGAGTGTAATGGACGGGACAGGGGGCAGAGAGACCCAGTACTTC.

The chain recombines TRBV7-2 with TRBJ1-1, with TRBD1 identical over 8 bases. The CDR3 spans 14 residues. The germline gives CDR1 SGHTA, CDR2 FQGNSA. Trimming at V came to 5 bases and at J to 3 bases, leaving 5 bases not matched to a gene. For the CDR3, the DNA is TGTGCCAGCAGCACGGACAGGGAGGACACTGAAGCTTTCTTT. This encodes CASSTDREDTEAFF.

This clonotype showed up just once. This rearrangement joins TRBV4-1 to TRBJ2-3, with TRBD2 matching 7 bases. The CDR3 consists of 15 residues. In germline, CDR1 is MGHRA, CDR2 YSYEKL. The V gene end was trimmed by 5 bases and the J gene end by 0 bases; junction bases not matched to a gene: 5. This CDR3 is CASSGSGASTDTQYF. CDR3 nucleotide sequence: TGCGCCAGCAGCGGAAGCGGGGCGAGCACAGATACGCAGTATTTT.